The sequence of this T cell receptor (beta chain) was determined in a study of identical twins. Each CDR3 protein gets one entry after TCRdb re-called the 5' RACE reads with MiXCR. The table lists 1.5 million to 2 million distinct CDR3 sequences, about 31% of them singletons. This clonotype showed up just a few times. This CDR3 has 14 residues. CDR1 is SGDLS and CDR2 is YYNGEE in the germline V gene. Deletions cut 3 bases from V and 3 bases from J, with 12 bases between. The chain carries TRBV9 and TRBJ1-2, with TRBD1 as a possible D gene (6 bases). This TCR was sampled from a newborn girl in good health. The source material was cord blood. CDR3 residues: CASSAEGGHYGYTF. For the CDR3, the DNA is TGTGCCAGCAGCGCGGAGGGGGGTCACTATGGCTACACCTTC.